The next 8 T cell receptor beta chains were all read from a single sample in a study of cytomegalovirus exposure and HLA in healthy donors (dated by TCRdb to about 2017). Library preparation employed the immunoSEQ multiplex PCR assay. For the multiplex PCR, a mixture combining 60 forward primers for TCR Vbeta segments and 13 reverse primers for TCR Jbeta segments was used. This is the immuneACCESS table as TCRdb keeps it, with only in-frame sequences that have V and J called. A part of the clones is gone; compared with another copy, unresolved V genes explain less than half, and the rest is unexplained. The sample table contains fewer than 200,000 clones; only one count was recorded for about four fifths of them. The top ten hold 6% to 8% of the sample. The sequenced sample consisted of PBMCs. All receptors come from a male donor in good health and CMV-seropositive.

The V and J genes are TRBV10-3 and TRBJ2-5; TRBD1 agrees at 7 bases. CDR3 length equals 14 residues. The V gene's germline CDR1 is ENHRY and CDR2 SYGVKD. V trimming: 6 bases; J trimming: 3 bases; junction bases outside the gene matches: 7. CDR3 DNA sequence: TGTGCCATCAGCTCAGGACAGGTGGAAGAGACCCAGTACTTC. Translated, it gives CAISSGQVEETQYF.

This chain links TRBV7-3 with TRBJ2-5; maybe TRBD2 (7 bases). This CDR3 region has 13 residues. The V and J ends lost 5 bases and 5 bases respectively, with 12 bases between them. From germline, CDR1 is SGHTA and CDR2 FQGTGA. CDR3 sequence (DNA): TGTGCCAGCAGCATGGGGGGGGCGGAGACCCAGTACTTC. Amino acid sequence: CASSMGGAETQYF.

This chain connects TRBV7-9 to TRBJ2-5, with TRBD2 matching over 7 bases. V dropped 3 bases and J dropped 5; count of bases not matched to a gene: 9. The CDR3 has 15 residues. Germline V gene lookup returns CDR1 SEHNR and CDR2 FQNEAQ (reference sequence). As DNA, the CDR3 is TGTGCCAGCAGCTTTGCGGGGGTGCCGCTCGAGACCCAGTACTTC. Translation: CASSFAGVPLETQYF.

This clone was picked up a small number of times. V gene TRBV6-6 combines with J gene TRBJ1-1; D unresolved. The CDR3 has 15 amino acids. CDR1 is MNHNY, CDR2 SVGAGI, per germline (reference sequence). V lost 0 bases to trimming and J lost 1 base, with 9 bases between them. CDR3 coding DNA: TGTGCCAGCAGTTACTCGGGCAGCTCGAACACTGAAGCTTTCTTT. It translates to CASSYSGSSNTEAFF.

The V gene is TRBV5-6, the J gene TRBJ1-1; no firm D call. The CDR3 spans 13 residues. The V gene's germline CDR1 is SGHDT and CDR2 YYEEEE. The germline V and J ends were trimmed by 0 bases and 1 base, with 4 bases remaining between them. The CDR3 nucleotides are TGTGCCAGCAGCTTGGAGCGGAACACTGAAGCTTTCTTT. This translates into CASSLERNTEAFF.

The V and J genes are TRBV4-1 and TRBJ2-2, with TRBD2 matching over 8 bases. Trimming took 3 bases from V and 1 from J; bases not matched to a gene: 16. From germline, CDR1 is MGHRA and CDR2 YSYEKL. The CDR3 consists of 20 residues. The CDR3 reads CASSHRSLLAGGRNTGELFF. The CDR3 nucleotides read TGCGCCAGCAGCCACCGATCCCTACTTGCGGGGGGCCGGAACACCGGGGAGCTGTTTTTT.

The CDR3 here is CASSFGQGTGELFF. The CDR3 nucleotides read TGTGCCAGCAGCTTTGGACAGGGCACCGGGGAGCTGTTTTTT. The genes are TRBV5-4 and TRBJ2-2, with 8 bases fitting TRBD1. This CDR3 comprises 14 residues. Germline CDR1 reads SGHNT; CDR2 reads YYREEE (reference sequence). The J segment lost 4 bases and the V segment lost 2 bases, leaving 1 base of the junction unmatched.

This chain joins TRBV27 and TRBJ2-6; no firm D call. With 3 bases removed from V and 0 bases from J, the gap between germline ends came to 15 bases. The CDR3 runs 18 residues. The germline CDR1 and CDR2 sequences are MNHEY and SMNVEV (reference sequence). CDR3 nucleotides: TGTGCCAGCAGTTTCCGCGGCAGAACCTCCTCTGGGGCCAACGTCCTGACTTTC. The encoded protein is CASSFRGRTSSGANVLTF.